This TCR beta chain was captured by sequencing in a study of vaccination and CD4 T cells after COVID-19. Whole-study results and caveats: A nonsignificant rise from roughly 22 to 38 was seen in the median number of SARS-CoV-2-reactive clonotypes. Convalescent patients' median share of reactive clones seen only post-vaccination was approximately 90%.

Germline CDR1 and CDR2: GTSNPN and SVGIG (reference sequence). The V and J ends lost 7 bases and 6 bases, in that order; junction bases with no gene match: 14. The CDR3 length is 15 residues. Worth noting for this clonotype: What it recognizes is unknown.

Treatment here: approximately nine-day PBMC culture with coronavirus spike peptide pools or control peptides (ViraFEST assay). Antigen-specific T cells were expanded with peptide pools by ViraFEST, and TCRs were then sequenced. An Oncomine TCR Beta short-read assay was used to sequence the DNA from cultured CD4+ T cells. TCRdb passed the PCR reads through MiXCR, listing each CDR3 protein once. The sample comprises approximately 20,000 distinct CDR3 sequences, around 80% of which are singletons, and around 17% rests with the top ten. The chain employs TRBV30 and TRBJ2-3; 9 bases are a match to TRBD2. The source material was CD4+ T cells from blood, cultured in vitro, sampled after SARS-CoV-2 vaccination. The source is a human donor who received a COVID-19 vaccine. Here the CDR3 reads CAYGGSRGGGDTQYF. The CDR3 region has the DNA TGTGCCTACGGAGGCTCGCGGGGGGGCGGGGATACGCAGTATTTT.